Here is one T cell receptor (beta chain) with its context. High-throughput TCR beta sequencing covered peripheral CD8+ and CD4+ T cells. RNA was extracted with the RNeasy kit, and a quantity of roughly 0.5 to 1 ug was reverse transcribed using random hexamers. TCRdb recomputed calls from the immunoSEQ multiplex PCR reads with MiXCR, one row per CDR3 protein. The data show approximately 68,000 distinct CDR3 sequences, roughly 94% seen once. This record belongs to a study of CD8 T cells in Susac syndrome. Losses at the gene ends were 5 bases for V and 4 bases for J; bases not matched to a gene: 9. CDR1 and CDR2 (germline): SQVTM, ANQGSEA. This CDR3 region has 14 residues.

The sample was CD8+ T cells from PBMCs. This chain uses TRBV29-1 with TRBJ1-2, with TRBD1 matching over 8 bases. This TCR was recovered from a human donor with multiple sclerosis. CDR3 residues: CSVPDRGLFYGYTF. The CDR3 DNA sequence: TGCAGCGTTCCCGACAGGGGTTTGTTCTATGGCTACACCTTC.